Only a few counts were recorded for the clone carrying this T cell receptor beta chain. Antigen: not known. Germline V gene data show CDR1 as SGHRS and CDR2 as YFSETQ. The CDR3 consists of 15 residues. Deletions cut 6 bases from V and 4 bases from J, with 16 bases between. The sample belongs to a study of T-cell reconstitution after alpha-beta-depleted transplantation in children. Molecular barcoding with unique molecular identifiers was used for the TCRbeta library. TCRdb re-called the PCR reads with MiXCR, one entry per CDR3 protein. Of about 350,000 distinct CDR3 sequences in the sample, roughly 17% are singletons; the top ten hold around 43%. Study outcomes and limitations: After one year, T-cell counts and TCRbeta diversity mostly came from new T cells.

The clonotype comes from a male patient aged 2 to 9 who had a stem cell transplant for acute lymphoblastic leukemia, so the T cells may come from the graft donor. The chain combines TRBV5-1 with TRBJ2-2, with D perhaps being TRBD1 or TRBD2 (6 bases each). The specimen was PBMCs, mostly from graft donor cells, collected 360 days after TCRalphabeta/CD19-depleted stem cell transplant. CDR3 residues: CASKGGDRRTGELFF. In nucleotides, the CDR3 is TGCGCCAGCAAGGGGGGCGATCGACGCACCGGGGAGCTGTTTTTT.